Listed below are T cell receptor beta chains from one sample, sequenced in a study of TIL therapy for anti-PD-1-resistant metastatic lung cancer. The method was immunoSEQ multiplex PCR; TCRdb's version includes in-frame clones alone and lacks a portion of them. The top ten hold around 2.6% of the sample, which has about 60,000 clones, roughly 84% seen once. The specimen comprised blood, sampled at baseline. These receptors were obtained from a person between 25 and 80 years old with non-small cell lung cancer. Each CDR3 is given with its conserved first and last residue. The D gene is left open where the match is weak. Some rows have no size entry. The others give once, few or many, or a class for an expanded clone.

TRBV9,TRBJ1-4,-,-,TGTGCCAGCAGCGGCGGGGGGCTGGGTGAAAAACTGTTTTTT,CASSGGGLGEKLFF
TRBV5-4,TRBJ2-7,TRBD2,-,TGTGCCAGCAGCTTCAGGCTAGCGGGATTCGAGTACTTC,CASSFRLAGFEYF
TRBV5-1,TRBJ1-6,-,few,TGCGCCAGCAGCCCAGGCATCCTTAACCTCCCCAATAATTCACCCCTCCACTTT,CASSPGILNLPNNSPLHF
TRBV19,TRBJ1-3,TRBD1,-,TGTGCCAGTAGGATGGACAGGGGCCCTGGAAACACCATATATTTT,CASRMDRGPGNTIYF
TRBV5-1,TRBJ1-5,-,-,TGCGCCAGCAGCCCGGAGGGCGGAGGCATTAGCAATCAGCCCCAGCATTTT,CASSPEGGGISNQPQHF
TRBV11-2,TRBJ1-2,TRBD1,-,TGTGCCAGCAGCGAGATGACAGGGGCCTATGGCTACACCTTC,CASSEMTGAYGYTF
TRBV3-1/TRBV3-2,TRBJ2-1,-,few,TGTGCCAGCAGCCAAGATATGGCAGGGAGAGAGCAGTTCTTC,CASSQDMAGREQFF
TRBV3-1/TRBV3-2,TRBJ2-7,TRBD2,-,TGTGCCAGCAGCGCCCGGACTAGCGGGCTCATCGAGCAGTACTTC,CASSARTSGLIEQYF
TRBV19,TRBJ1-2,-,-,TGTGCCAGTAGTATAGACCCCTTCGACTATGGCTACACCTTC,CASSIDPFDYGYTF
TRBV3-1/TRBV3-2,TRBJ2-5,-,-,TGTGCCAGCAGCCAAGATGGTACTAGTGGAGAGACCCAGTACTTC,CASSQDGTSGETQYF
TRBV9,TRBJ2-7,TRBD1,-,TGTGCCAGCAGCGTAGGCCCTTCTTTCGGGACAGGGGACGGCTCCAAGTTCTTTTTATACGAGCAGTACTTC,CASSVGPSFGTGDGSKFFLYEQYF
TRBV30,TRBJ2-1,-,-,TGTGCCTGGAATCGCCAGGGTGCGAATGAGCAGTTCTTC,CAWNRQGANEQFF
TRBV10-3,TRBJ2-7,TRBD2,-,TGTGCCATCAGTGAGTCAGTTAGCGGGAGTTCATCCGAGCAGTACTTC,CAISESVSGSSSEQYF
TRBV27,TRBJ2-7,-,-,TGTGCCAGCATGGGAAGGGTCGGTCGCGAGCAGTACTTC,CASMGRVGREQYF
TRBV9,TRBJ2-1,-,-,TGTGCCAGCAGCTTAGGGACGGGCTATGGGTACAATGAGCAGTTCTTC,CASSLGTGYGYNEQFF
TRBV9,TRBJ2-4,-,-,TGTGCCAGCTCAGGGGCGGACGGCATTCAGTACTTC,CASSGADGIQYF
TRBV27,TRBJ2-7,-,-,TGTGCCAGCAGTTCGACGGGCCGCCCCTCCTACGAGCAGTACTTC,CASSSTGRPSYEQYF
TRBV19,TRBJ1-6,-,-,TGTGCCAGTAGTCAGACAGGAGAACAATCACCCCTCCACTTT,CASSQTGEQSPLHF
TRBV5-6,TRBJ2-1,-,-,TGTGCCAGCAGCTTGTTAAGGACGGCCAGCTCCTACAATGAGCAGTTCTTC,CASSLLRTASSYNEQFF
TRBV5-6,TRBJ2-1,-,-,TGTGCCAGCAGCCCGCCTAGCGTGGGGGACGATGAGCAGTTCTTC,CASSPPSVGDDEQFF
TRBV10-2,TRBJ2-2,-,once,TGCGCCAGCAGTGAGTTAACCGGGGAGCTGTTTTTT,CASSELTGELFF
TRBV3-1/TRBV3-2,TRBJ1-1,TRBD1,once,TGTGCCAGCAGCCGGGACAGGGGGAACACTGAAGCTTTCTTT,CASSRDRGNTEAFF
TRBV7-2,TRBJ2-2,TRBD2,-,TGTGCCAGCAGCTTAACGGGACTAGCGGGCAGAAGGACCGGGGAGCTGTTTTTT,CASSLTGLAGRRTGELFF
TRBV14,TRBJ1-1,-,-,TGTGCCAGCAGCCAACAGGTGAACACTGAAGCTTTCTTT,CASSQQVNTEAFF
TRBV7-8,TRBJ2-7,-,-,TGTGCCAGCAGTTCGGCAAACTCCTACGAGCAGTACTTC,CASSSANSYEQYF
TRBV19,TRBJ2-1,TRBD1,-,TGTGCCAGTAGTATCGGGACAGGGACATACAATGAGCAGTTCTTC,CASSIGTGTYNEQFF
TRBV6-6,TRBJ2-3,-,-,TGTGCCAGTCAGGGAGATACGCAGTATTTT,CASQGDTQYF
TRBV5-1,TRBJ1-2,-,-,TGCGCCAGCAGCTCGGACAGCTATGGCTACACCTTC,CASSSDSYGYTF
TRBV5-1,TRBJ2-7,TRBD2,-,TGCGCCAGCAGCTTGGCACGGGCCAGCGGGGTGGGTGAGCAGTACTTC,CASSLARASGVGEQYF
TRBV9,TRBJ2-7,-,-,TGTGCCAGCAGCCGGGGAGAGGGGACCGCCTACGAGCAGTACTTC,CASSRGEGTAYEQYF
TRBV6-5,TRBJ1-1,-,-,TGTGCCAGCAGTTACTCGATGGGGGGTTCTAGCACTGAAGCTTTCTTT,CASSYSMGGSSTEAFF
TRBV24-1,TRBJ2-6,TRBD2,-,TGTGCCACCAGTGAAGCGGGGGGCGCGTCAGGGGCCAACGTCCTGACTTTC,CATSEAGGASGANVLTF
TRBV24-1,TRBJ2-4,-,once,TGTGCCACCAGTGATTTGCTCCGGGGAGCCAAAAACATTCAGTACTTC,CATSDLLRGAKNIQYF
TRBV3-1/TRBV3-2,TRBJ2-7,-,once,TGTGCCAGCAACAGTGGGAGTCCCTACGAGCAGTACTTC,CASNSGSPYEQYF
TRBV27,TRBJ2-1,TRBD2,-,TGTGCCAGCATGGACGGGCTAGCGGGAGGCAATGAGCAGTTCTTC,CASMDGLAGGNEQFF
TRBV20-1,TRBJ2-4,-,-,TGCAGTGCTAGTTCCGGGGGCAAAAACATTCAGTACTTC,CSASSGGKNIQYF
TRBV11-2,TRBJ2-3,TRBD2,once,TGTGCCAGCAGCTTATACGCCTCTAGCGGGGGGGCCACAGATACGCAGTATTTT,CASSLYASSGGATDTQYF
TRBV5-4,TRBJ1-2,-,-,TGTGCCAGCAGCGACCGCCATAGCTATGGCTACACCTTC,CASSDRHSYGYTF
TRBV6-1,TRBJ2-7,-,-,TGTGCCAGCAGTGAAGTGGACGAGCAGTACTTC,CASSEVDEQYF
TRBV6-5,TRBJ1-1,-,-,TGTGCCAGCAGTCCCATGCTAGGGGGCACTGAAGCTTTCTTT,CASSPMLGGTEAFF
TRBV27,TRBJ2-2,-,-,TGTGCCAGCAGTTTGCCGGACGCCTCCGGGGAGCTGTTTTTT,CASSLPDASGELFF
TRBV6-5,TRBJ1-2,-,-,TGTGCCAGCAGCCCGAACAACGACGGCTATGGCTACACCTTC,CASSPNNDGYGYTF
TRBV10-1,TRBJ2-1,TRBD1,-,TGCGCCAGCAGCCGCGGGACAGGGAGCTCCTACAATGAGCAGTTCTTC,CASSRGTGSSYNEQFF
TRBV9,TRBJ2-1,TRBD1,-,TGTGCCAGCAGCAACAGGGGGTTTCTCTACAATGAGCAGTTCTTC,CASSNRGFLYNEQFF
TRBV9,TRBJ2-3,-,-,TGTGCCAGCAGCGTAGAAAACCTCCCGTCCGGAGATACGCAGTATTTT,CASSVENLPSGDTQYF
TRBV29-1,TRBJ2-1,-,-,TGCAGCGTTGAAGTAGCAGGGGGGCCCTACAATGAGCAGTTCTTC,CSVEVAGGPYNEQFF
TRBV15,TRBJ2-1,TRBD2,-,TGTGCCACCGAATCGCCGGGACTACATTACAATGAGCAGTTCTTC,CATESPGLHYNEQFF
TRBV30,TRBJ2-6,-,-,TGTGCTTGGTCCGAGTGGAATGGGGCCAACGTCCTGACTTTC,CAWSEWNGANVLTF
TRBV19,TRBJ1-5,TRBD1,-,TGTGCCAGTGCACAGACCGGGACAGGGAATCAGCCCCAGCATTTT,CASAQTGTGNQPQHF
TRBV13,TRBJ1-6,TRBD1,-,TGTGCCAGCTCAGGGGGCAGAAATTCACCCCTCCACTTT,CASSGGRNSPLHF
TRBV19,TRBJ1-2,-,-,TGTGCCAGTACGGCGGGGGAATCTGGCTACACCTTC,CASTAGESGYTF
TRBV6-5,TRBJ1-1,-,-,TGTGCCAGCAGTTCCGAGAGGGAAGCTTTCTTT,CASSSEREAFF
TRBV13,TRBJ2-7,-,once,TGTGCCAGCAGCACGCGGGACTCGGCCTCCTACGAGCAGTACTTC,CASSTRDSASYEQYF
TRBV5-1,TRBJ1-2,-,-,TGCGCCAGCAGCTTGTCAGGGAGGGATGGCTACACCTTC,CASSLSGRDGYTF
TRBV20-1,TRBJ2-1,TRBD2,-,TGCAGTGCGCTGGGGGGGGTTGAGCAGTTCTTC,CSALGGVEQFF
TRBV4-1,TRBJ2-3,TRBD2,-,TGCGCCAGCAGCCATGCGACACTTCGACTAGCGGGGGGACTGGTCGGGGCAGATACGCAGTATTTT,CASSHATLRLAGGLVGADTQYF
TRBV28,TRBJ1-2,-,-,TGTGCCAGCGTGGGGGGCCAGTCCCCCCTTGGCTACACCTTC,CASVGGQSPLGYTF
TRBV7-8,TRBJ2-2,TRBD1,-,TGTGCCTCCAGGGGGCTGGGGGTGGGGGAGCTGTTTTTT,CASRGLGVGELFF
TRBV6-5,TRBJ2-7,-,once,TGTGCCAGCAGTTACTCTACAGGGACCTACGAGCAGTACTTC,CASSYSTGTYEQYF
TRBV19,TRBJ2-3,-,-,TGTGCCAGTAGTATTGGGAAGGTTGGCACAGATACGCAGTATTTT,CASSIGKVGTDTQYF